The 7 T cell receptor beta chains listed next were all sequenced from one sample in a study of blood T cells in healthy people across ages. The use of a sample-barcoded 5' primer and a J-beta primer mix characterized a second PCR of roughly 6 to 12 cycles. TCRdb itself ran the 5' RACE reads through MiXCR, one entry per CDR3 protein. The sample consists of hundreds of thousands of distinct CDR3 sequences, over 20% of them appearing once. Sequenced input: blood. The receptors here all came from a man between 70 and 80 years old in good health.

This clonotype has just a few counts. This chain links TRBV20-1 with TRBJ2-1, with 7 bases that match TRBD2. Trimming took 1 base from V and 0 from J; bases not matched to a gene: 12. CDR1 DFQATT and CDR2 SNEGSKA come from the germline V gene (reference sequence). This CDR3 is built from 18 residues. CDR3 bases: TGCAGTGCTAGAGGAATAGCGGGCCTAATTAGCTCCTACAATGAGCAGTTCTTC. It codes for CSARGIAGLISSYNEQFF.

The chain couples TRBV19 to TRBJ2-1, with TRBD2 matching over 10 bases. The CDR3 runs to 17 residues. The V segment lost 5 bases and the J segment 0 bases; nucleotides outside the gene matches: 7. In germline, CDR1 is LNHDA, CDR2 SQIVND (reference sequence). CDR3 bases: TGTGCCAGTAGTGGGCTAGCGGGAGAGGGCTCCTACAATGAGCAGTTCTTC. Protein sequence: CASSGLAGEGSYNEQFF.

This clonotype has ten or more counts. V gene TRBV11-2 combines with J gene TRBJ2-4; 14 nucleotides line up with TRBD2. V shed 2 bases, J shed 6 bases, and the junction held 9 bases outside the gene matches. Germline V gives CDR1 SGHAT, CDR2 FQNNGV. CDR3 length: 18 amino acids. CDR3: CASSLQPGTSGRGNIQYF. The CDR3, as DNA: TGTGCCAGCAGCTTACAGCCCGGGACTAGCGGGAGAGGAAACATTCAGTACTTC.

The V and J genes are TRBV27 and TRBJ2-1, with a possible D match to TRBD1 (6 bases). The assigned J gene may be wrong: the sequence end matches TRBJ2-7 better. The CDR3 has 15 amino acids. Germline V gene sequence: CDR1 MNHEY, CDR2 SMNVEV (reference sequence). CDR3 loop: CASSLSLRGTYEQYF. CDR3 coding DNA: TGTGCCAGCAGTTTATCCCTCAGGGGAACCTACGAGCAGTACTTC.

This clonotype was detected only a few times. This chain uses TRBV6-2 or TRBV6-3 with TRBJ2-2; 9 positions match TRBD1. This CDR3 spans 16 amino acids. The V and J ends lost 2 bases and 4 bases, in that order; junction bases with no gene match: 5. Germline V gene data show CDR1 as MNHEY and CDR2 as SVGEGT. CDR3 loop: CASSYPAGQGTGELFF. In nucleotides, the CDR3 is TGTGCCAGCAGTTACCCGGCGGGACAGGGCACCGGGGAGCTGTTTTTT.

The rearrangement uses TRBV27 and TRBJ2-6; TRBD1 agrees at 7 bases. The CDR3 has 16 residues. V was pared by 3 bases and J by 4 bases, with 6 bases of the junction left unmatched. Germline CDR1 and CDR2: MNHEY and SMNVEV (reference sequence). CDR3 sequence (DNA): TGTGCCAGCAGTTTTTTGACAGGGATAGGGGCCAACGTCCTGACTTTC. Translated, it gives CASSFLTGIGANVLTF.

This clonotype was detected a few times. The V call is TRBV28, the J call TRBJ1-4; 9 bases map to TRBD1. Germline lookup yields CDR1 MDHEN and CDR2 SYDVKM. Trimming cost V 5 bases and J 9 bases; bases outside gene matches: 7. This CDR3 has 14 residues. DNA for the CDR3: TGTGCCAGCAGTCAAGACAGGGGGAGTCAAAAACTGTTTTTT. Residues: CASSQDRGSQKLFF.